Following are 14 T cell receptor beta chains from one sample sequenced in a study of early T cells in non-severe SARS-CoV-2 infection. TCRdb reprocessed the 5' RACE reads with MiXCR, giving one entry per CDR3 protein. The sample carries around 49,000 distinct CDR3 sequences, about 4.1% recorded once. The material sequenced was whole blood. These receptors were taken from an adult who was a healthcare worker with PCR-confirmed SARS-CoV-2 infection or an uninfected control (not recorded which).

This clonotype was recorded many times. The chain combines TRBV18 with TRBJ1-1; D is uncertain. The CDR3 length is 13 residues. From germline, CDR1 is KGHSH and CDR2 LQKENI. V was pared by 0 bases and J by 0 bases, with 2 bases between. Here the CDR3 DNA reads TGTGCCAGCTCACCACCTATGAACACTGAAGCTTTCTTT. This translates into CASSPPMNTEAFF.

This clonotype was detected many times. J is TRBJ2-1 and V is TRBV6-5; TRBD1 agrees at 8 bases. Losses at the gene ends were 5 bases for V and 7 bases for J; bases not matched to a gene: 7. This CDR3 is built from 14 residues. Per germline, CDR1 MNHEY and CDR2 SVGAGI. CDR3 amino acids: CASSGGQGRNEQFF. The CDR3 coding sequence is TGTGCCAGCAGTGGAGGACAGGGACGGAATGAGCAGTTCTTC.

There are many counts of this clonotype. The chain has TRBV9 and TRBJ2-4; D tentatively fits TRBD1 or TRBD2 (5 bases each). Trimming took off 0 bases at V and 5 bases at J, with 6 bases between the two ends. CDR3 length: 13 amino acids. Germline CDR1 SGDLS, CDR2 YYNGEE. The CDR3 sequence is CASSVAGQNIQYF. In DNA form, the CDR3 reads TGTGCCAGCAGCGTAGCGGGGCAAAACATTCAGTACTTC. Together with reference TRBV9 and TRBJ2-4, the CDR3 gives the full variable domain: DSGVTQTPKHLITATGQRVTLRCSPRSGDLSVYWYQQSLDQGLQFLIQYYNGEERAKGNILERFSAQQFPDLHSELNLSSLELGDSALYFCASSVAGQNIQYFGAGTRLSVL.

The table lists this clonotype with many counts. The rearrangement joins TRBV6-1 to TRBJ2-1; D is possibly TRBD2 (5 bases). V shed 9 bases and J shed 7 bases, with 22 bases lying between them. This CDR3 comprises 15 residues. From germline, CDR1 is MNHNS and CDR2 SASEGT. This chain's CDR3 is CASVRGRAIGNEQFF. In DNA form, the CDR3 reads TGTGCCAGTGTACGTGGGAGAGCTATTGGGAATGAGCAGTTCTTC.

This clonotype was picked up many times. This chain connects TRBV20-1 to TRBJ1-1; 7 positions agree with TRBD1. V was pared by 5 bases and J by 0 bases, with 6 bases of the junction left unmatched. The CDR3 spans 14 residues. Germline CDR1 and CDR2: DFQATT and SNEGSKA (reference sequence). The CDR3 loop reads CSAGKQGVNTEAFF. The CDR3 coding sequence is TGCAGTGCTGGAAAGCAGGGGGTGAACACTGAAGCTTTCTTT.

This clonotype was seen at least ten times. CDR3 nucleotides: TGTGCCAGCAGGGGCGCTGGGGATCAGCCCCAGCATTTT. Translating it yields CASRGAGDQPQHF. This sequence joins TRBV2 and TRBJ1-5; D gene unclear. Deletions cut 6 bases from V and 5 bases from J, with 11 bases between. The CDR3 sequence is 13 residues long. Germline V CDR1 and CDR2: SNHLY, FYNNEI.

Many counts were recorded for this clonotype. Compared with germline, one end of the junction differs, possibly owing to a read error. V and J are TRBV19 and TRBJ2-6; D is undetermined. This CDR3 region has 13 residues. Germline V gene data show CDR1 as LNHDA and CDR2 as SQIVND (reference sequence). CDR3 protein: CASSPAGANVLTF. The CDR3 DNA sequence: TGTGCCAGTAGTCCTGCTGGAGCCAACGTCCTGACTTTC.

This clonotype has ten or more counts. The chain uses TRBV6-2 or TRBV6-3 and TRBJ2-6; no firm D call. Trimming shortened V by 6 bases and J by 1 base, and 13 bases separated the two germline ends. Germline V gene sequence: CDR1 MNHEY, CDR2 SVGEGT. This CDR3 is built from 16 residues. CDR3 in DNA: TGTGCCAGCAGATGGGCGGTACGATCTGGGGCCAACGTCCTGACTTTC. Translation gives CASRWAVRSGANVLTF.

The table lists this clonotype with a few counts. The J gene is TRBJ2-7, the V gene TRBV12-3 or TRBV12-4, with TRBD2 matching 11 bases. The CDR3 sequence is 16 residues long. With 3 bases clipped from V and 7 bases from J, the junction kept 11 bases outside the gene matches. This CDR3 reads CASSFIAGGPRGEQYF. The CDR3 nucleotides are TGTGCCAGCAGTTTCATAGCGGGAGGGCCTCGGGGAGAGCAGTACTTC.

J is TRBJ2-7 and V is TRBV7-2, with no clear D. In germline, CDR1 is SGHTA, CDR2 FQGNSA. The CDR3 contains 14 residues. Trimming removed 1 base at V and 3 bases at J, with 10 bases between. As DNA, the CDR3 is TGTGCCAGCAGCTTAGACCCTCGGGTCTACGAGCAGTACTTC. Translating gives CASSLDPRVYEQYF.

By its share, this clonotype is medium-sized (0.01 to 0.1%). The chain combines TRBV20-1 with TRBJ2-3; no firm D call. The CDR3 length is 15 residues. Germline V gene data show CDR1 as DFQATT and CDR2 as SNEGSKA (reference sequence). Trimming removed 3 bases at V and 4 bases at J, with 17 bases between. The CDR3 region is CSARNQRGIADTQYF. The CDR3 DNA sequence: TGCAGTGCTAGGAACCAGCGTGGGATAGCAGATACGCAGTATTTT.

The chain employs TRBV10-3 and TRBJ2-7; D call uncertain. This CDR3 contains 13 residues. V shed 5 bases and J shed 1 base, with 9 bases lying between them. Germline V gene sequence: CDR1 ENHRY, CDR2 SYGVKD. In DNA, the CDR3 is TGTGCCATCAGTCGGACCGAGTCCTACGAGCAGTACTTC. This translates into CAISRTESYEQYF.

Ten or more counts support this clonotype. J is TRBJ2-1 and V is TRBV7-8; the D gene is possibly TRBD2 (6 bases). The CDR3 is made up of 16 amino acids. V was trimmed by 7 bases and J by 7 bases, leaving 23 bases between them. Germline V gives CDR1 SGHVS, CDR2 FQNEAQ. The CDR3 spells CASTRRDGSAVNEQFF. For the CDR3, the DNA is TGTGCCAGCACCCGGAGGGACGGGTCGGCGGTTAATGAGCAGTTCTTC.

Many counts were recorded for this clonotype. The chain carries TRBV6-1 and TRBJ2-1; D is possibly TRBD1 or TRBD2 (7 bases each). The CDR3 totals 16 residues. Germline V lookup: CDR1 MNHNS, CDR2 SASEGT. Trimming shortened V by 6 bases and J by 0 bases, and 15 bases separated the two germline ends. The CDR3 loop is CASRRGGQYSYNEQFF. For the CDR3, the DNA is TGTGCCAGCAGAAGGGGGGGACAGTACTCCTACAATGAGCAGTTCTTC.